This T cell receptor beta chain comes out of a study of control samples from healthy donors and cancer patients. V lost 3 bases and J 0 bases, leaving 12 bases between the germline ends. CDR1 SGHKS and CDR2 YYEKEE come from the germline V gene (reference sequence). The CDR3 runs to 15 residues. The protocol was immunoSEQ multiplex PCR, while the TCRdb copy is restricted to in-frame clones and leaves out a portion. The table lists some 15,000 clones, over 80% of them singletons. The material sequenced was PBMCs. The receptor comes from a woman in her sixties or seventies with colorectal cancer. This chain links TRBV5-5 with TRBJ1-1, with D uncertain. As DNA, the CDR3 is TGTGCCAGCAGCTGGGCAGGCAGCATGAACACTGAAGCTTTCTTT. Translation: CASSWAGSMNTEAFF. The full variable domain, rest sourced from reference TRBV5-5 and TRBJ1-1, is DAGVTQSPTHLIKTRGQQVTLRCSPISGHKSVSWYQQVLGQGPQFIFQYYEKEERGRGNFPDRFSARQFPNYSSELNVNALLLGDSALYLCASSWAGSMNTEAFFGQGTRLTVV.